A single sample is the source of the 19 T cell receptor beta chains below, sequenced in a study of cytotoxic CD8 clonotypes in ibrutinib-treated CLL. Only in-frame clones appear in the TCRdb table, and some are missing; sequencing was by immunoSEQ multiplex PCR. Of some 310,000 clones listed, 80% are singletons. The sequencing used PBMCs, collected before ibrutinib treatment. These receptors originate from a human donor with chronic lymphocytic leukemia.

The V and J genes are TRBV19 and TRBJ2-1; 10 nucleotides match TRBD2. The CDR3 contains 17 residues. J gave up 8 bases and V 5 bases, and 15 bases lay outside the gene matches. Germline V gene sequence: CDR1 LNHDA, CDR2 SQIVND (reference sequence). CDR3 region: CASSAFGLLAGVYEQFF. CDR3 sequence (DNA): TGTGCCAGTAGTGCGTTCGGTCTCCTAGCGGGAGTGTATGAGCAGTTCTTC.

This chain connects TRBV28 to TRBJ2-2; D gene unclear. Germline-derived CDR1 and CDR2 are MDHEN and SYDVKM. V dropped 4 bases and J dropped 1 base, with 7 bases sitting between them. The CDR3 extends over 14 amino acids. The CDR3: CASSSSGNTGELFF. DNA of the CDR3: TGTGCCAGCAGTTCCTCGGGGAACACCGGGGAGCTGTTTTTT.

The chain has TRBV28 and TRBJ2-7, with D possibly matching TRBD2 (5 bases). Germline V lookup: CDR1 MDHEN, CDR2 SYDVKM. CDR3 size: 12 residues. Trimming stripped 7 bases from V and 5 bases from J, with 12 bases between. CDR3 residues: CASTMGENEQYF. For the CDR3, the DNA is TGTGCCAGCACAATGGGAGAAAACGAGCAGTACTTC.

This chain joins TRBV7-9 and TRBJ2-4; TRBD2 might be the D (5 bases). The V end lost 3 bases, the J end lost 2 bases, and 14 bases lay between the germline ends. From germline, CDR1 is SEHNR and CDR2 FQNEAQ (reference sequence). CDR3 length: 16 amino acids. CDR3 protein: CASSFPLGSTKNIQYF. CDR3 DNA sequence: TGTGCCAGCAGCTTTCCCCTGGGGAGTACCAAAAACATTCAGTACTTC.

This clone has just one count. This chain uses TRBV15 with TRBJ1-2; TRBD1 aligns across 10 bases. The CDR3 sequence is 17 residues long. With 4 bases clipped from V and 0 bases from J, the junction kept 8 bases outside the gene matches. CDR1 and CDR2 from the germline V gene are LNHNV and YYDKDF (reference sequence). The CDR3 reads CATSTSIGQGANYGYTF. The CDR3 DNA is TGTGCCACCAGCACCTCCATAGGACAGGGGGCTAACTATGGCTACACCTTC.

The chain links TRBV10-1 to TRBJ2-2, with a tentative D call TRBD2 (6 bases). Germline lookup yields CDR1 WNHNN and CDR2 SYGVQD (reference sequence). The CDR3 runs to 13 residues. The ends were cut back, 4 bases at V and 6 bases at J, with 9 bases in the middle. In DNA form, the CDR3 reads TGCGCCAGCAGTGCGACTAGAGCCGGGGAGCTGTTTTTT. Its protein is CASSATRAGELFF.

The rearrangement links TRBV2 to TRBJ2-1, with no clear D. Germline-derived CDR1 and CDR2 are SNHLY and FYNNEI. CDR3 size: 14 residues. Between the trimmed V and J ends, which lost 2 bases and 0 bases, there was a span of 5 bases. The CDR3 DNA reads as TGTGCCAGCAGTGAACGGAGCTCCTACAATGAGCAGTTCTTC. Translating it yields CASSERSSYNEQFF. Variable domain in full (rest from reference TRBV2 and TRBJ2-1): EPEVTQTPSHQVTQMGQEVILRCVPISNHLYFYWYRQILGQKVEFLVSFYNNEISEKSEIFDDQFSVERPDGSNFTLKIRSTKLEDSAMYFCASSERSSYNEQFFGPGTRLTVL.

This rearrangement joins TRBV4-3 to TRBJ2-2; 12 nucleotides match TRBD2. Losses at the gene ends were 1 base for V and 3 bases for J; bases not matched to a gene: 6. From germline, CDR1 is LGHNA and CDR2 YSLEER. This CDR3 has 18 amino acids. The CDR3 loop is CASSQALLAGGDTGELFF. The CDR3 coding sequence is TGCGCCAGCAGCCAAGCCTTACTAGCGGGAGGAGACACCGGGGAGCTGTTTTTT.

This clone was recorded only once. The chain uses TRBV28 and TRBJ2-1; D is unresolved. The V and J ends lost 1 base and 7 bases respectively, with 11 bases between them. Germline V gives CDR1 MDHEN, CDR2 SYDVKM. The CDR3 totals 14 residues. The CDR3 region has the DNA TGTGCCAGCAGTTTATTATCCTCCGGGAATGAGCAGTTCTTC. It is translated as CASSLLSSGNEQFF.

The rearrangement links TRBV4-1 to TRBJ2-1; TRBD1 is a possible D gene (5 bases). V was pared by 1 base and J by 5 bases, with 18 bases between. In germline, CDR1 is MGHRA, CDR2 YSYEKL. There are 17 residues in the CDR3. The CDR3 DNA reads TGCGCCAGCAGCCAAGGCCCCCCCCTCACGACAGACAATGAGCAGTTCTTC. Translating gives CASSQGPPLTTDNEQFF.

The chain recombines TRBV7-2 with TRBJ2-5; 9 bases fit TRBD2. The trim removed 7 bases at V and 7 bases at J, leaving 13 bases unmatched. In germline, CDR1 is SGHTA, CDR2 FQGNSA. CDR3 length: 15 amino acids. CDR3 residues: CASKIAGVVLGTQYF. CDR3 bases: TGTGCCAGCAAAATAGCGGGAGTTGTATTGGGGACCCAGTACTTC. The complete variable domain, with remaining parts taken from reference TRBV7-2 and TRBJ2-5, reads GAGVSQSPSNKVTEKGKDVELRCDPISGHTALYWYRQSLGQGLEFLIYFQGNSAPDKSGLPSDRFSAERTGGSVSTLTIQRTQQEDSAVYLCASKIAGVVLGTQYFGPGTRLLVL.

The chain joins TRBV7-9 to TRBJ2-7; TRBD2 agrees at 10 bases. V dropped 1 base and J dropped 4; count of bases not matched to a gene: 13. CDR1 SEHNR and CDR2 FQNEAQ come from the germline V gene (reference sequence). The CDR3 runs 18 residues. The DNA of the CDR3 is TGTGCCAGCAGCTTAGAGGGGGGGACCCTAGCGGGAGTGTACGAGCAGTACTTC. Its protein is CASSLEGGTLAGVYEQYF.

This sequence joins TRBV28 and TRBJ1-2; tentatively, D is TRBD1 (6 bases). This CDR3 comprises 16 residues. V was pared by 5 bases and J by 4 bases, with 20 bases between. In germline, CDR1 is MDHEN, CDR2 SYDVKM. CDR3 in amino acids: CASSTPQGTVAYGYTF. CDR3 bases: TGTGCCAGCAGTACACCACAGGGCACAGTAGCCTATGGCTACACCTTC.

The chain is built from TRBV7-6 and TRBJ2-1; D may match TRBD1 or TRBD2 (5 bases each). The germline V gene encodes CDR1 SGHVS and CDR2 FNYEAQ. This CDR3 comprises 16 residues. Trimming took 5 bases from V and 6 from J, leaving 20 bases between them. The CDR3: CASSRGPGTVGNEQFF. The DNA of the CDR3 is TGTGCCAGCAGCCGAGGGCCCGGGACCGTAGGCAATGAGCAGTTCTTC.

This chain links TRBV5-1 with TRBJ2-7; TRBD1 matches at 9 bases. Germline V gene sequence: CDR1 SGHRS, CDR2 YFSETQ. With 3 bases clipped from V and 1 base from J, the junction kept 8 bases outside the gene matches. The CDR3 covers 16 residues. CDR3 sequence: CASSSTPGQGSYEQYF. The CDR3 DNA sequence: TGCGCCAGCAGCTCTACTCCGGGACAGGGATCCTACGAGCAGTACTTC.

The chain carries TRBV9 and TRBJ1-5, with no clear D. Germline V gene sequence: CDR1 SGDLS, CDR2 YYNGEE. V was pared by 4 bases and J by 5 bases, with 16 bases between. This CDR3 region has 15 residues. The CDR3 here is CASSPRGSLDQPQHF. In nucleotides, the CDR3 is TGTGCCAGCAGCCCTCGAGGGTCGTTGGATCAGCCCCAGCATTTT.

This clone came up once. The chain combines TRBV4-3 with TRBJ2-7; no firm D call. Trimming took off 3 bases at V and 2 bases at J, with 14 bases between the two ends. CDR1 LGHNA and CDR2 YSLEER come from the germline V gene. The CDR3 length is 15 residues. DNA of the CDR3: TGCGCCAGCAGCCACGAATCGGTAGGACCCTACGAGCAGTACTTC. Translation gives CASSHESVGPYEQYF.

The chain couples TRBV2 to TRBJ2-7; D is unclear. Trimming pared 3 bases from V and 2 bases from J, leaving 14 bases between. The CDR3 contains 15 residues. Germline V lookup: CDR1 SNHLY, CDR2 FYNNEI. This CDR3 is CASSEGYYLTYEQYF. In nucleotides, the CDR3 is TGTGCCAGCAGTGAGGGGTATTACCTGACCTACGAGCAGTACTTC.

The rearrangement uses TRBV13 and TRBJ2-1; D unclear. This CDR3 is 13 amino acids long. The V and J ends lost 1 base and 9 bases respectively, with 10 bases between them. Germline V gene data show CDR1 as PRHDT and CDR2 as FYEKMQ (reference sequence). The CDR3 bases are TGTGCCAGCAGCTTAGTTGCCTCTGGTGAGCAGTTCTTC. Translation: CASSLVASGEQFF.